Listed here is a single T cell receptor beta chain. This clone's antigen is unknown. No clone much larger than this one lies a single base away; base qualities are absent. TCRbeta CDR3 regions were amplified from genomic DNA by means of the immunoSEQ Assay, a bias-controlled multiplex PCR. The authors' analysis ran thus. Within the assay, amplification of reference gene primers was used to estimate how many nucleated cells each sample contained. To quantify the absolute abundance of each unique TCRbeta CDR3 rearrangement, sequence reads were collapsed and filtered. For each sample, productive Simpson clonality was calculated by taking the square root of Simpson's diversity index across productive rearrangements. TCRdb took this table from immuneACCESS and kept in-frame rearrangements with V and J called. Such tables lack part of the clones; where checked against another copy, unresolved V genes explain under half of the gap, and the rest is unexplained. That table gives V, J and clone size, and the DNA gave D and trimming. A total of fewer than 250,000 clones appear in this sample, just over 85% of them only once. Roughly 14% of the sample is in the top ten clones.

The data were obtained in a study of blood T cell repertoires in COVID-19 (dated by TCRdb to the early 2020s). Some background on the complete study: Samples covering the acute and convalescent phases of COVID-19 were provided by collaborators in the United States, Italy and Spain. The prospective study material was composed of cDNA or gDNA derived from T cells, B-cell-depleted T cells, or PBMCs. The dataset comprised deeply sampled blood TCRbeta repertoires from subjects exposed to, actively infected with, or recovered from COVID-19. The repertoires were released in a freely available public database meant as a resource for research on the immune response to SARS-CoV-2. The samples were drawn from two sources: the first 160 participants of the ongoing ImmuneRACE study, and 1,000 to 1,500 subjects contributed by 6 global collaborators. A de-identified subject ID, COVID-19 status, age in years and sex were almost always included in the sample metadata. Where available, HLA class I and class II types were obtained from metadata supplied by the sample provider rather than from assay-based typing.

Study-level results and caveats: The quantity of clinical and demographic metadata differed by source and by participant and was supplied without curation.

CDR1 and CDR2 (SGHVS, FQNEAQ) derive from the germline V gene. Counted from cysteine to phenylalanine, this CDR3 has 14 amino acids. Kept here is only the CDR3 DNA, which spans 42 bases and is read in frame from base 1. The germline V and J ends show losses of 4 bases and 4 bases respectively, and no gene match explains 4 bases of the junction. In the prospective study, participants were roughly 18 to 100 years old, resided in about two dozen geographic areas of the United States, and were enrolled through a virtual design. In the prospective study, cohorts were assigned on the basis of participant-reported clinical history obtained from a screening survey and a study questionnaire. Mobile phlebotomists in the prospective study collected whole blood, serum and a nasopharyngeal or oropharyngeal swab from every participant. Prospective study participants could optionally give additional blood draws and questionnaires over a roughly two-month period. Before DNA extraction, blood samples from the prospective study were shipped at room temperature or frozen.

The chain is made from TRBV7-8 and TRBJ1-2; 9 bases in between match TRBD1. The sample taken for sequencing was PBMCs or T cells enriched from blood (not recorded which). This TCR derives from a woman between 50 and 59 years old with acute COVID-19. The nucleotides are TGTGCCAGCAGCTCGGGACAGGGATCCTATGGCTACACCTTC. It encodes CASSSGQGSYGYTF. When the CDR3 is completed using the reference TRBV7-8 and TRBJ1-2 genes on either side, the full variable domain is GAGVSQSPRYKVAKRGQDVALRCDPISGHVSLFWYQQALGQGPEFLTYFQNEAQLDKSGLPSDRFFAERPEGSVSTLKIQRTQQEDSAVYLCASSSGQGSYGYTFGSGTRLTVV.